What follows are 12 T cell receptor beta chains derived from one specimen sequenced in a study of long-term antiretroviral therapy in people with HIV. A v3.0 immunoSEQ assay was performed at survey level. Here immunoSEQ multiplex PCR was the method, and the copy in TCRdb shows in-frame clones only, minus some. This table has 11,000 or so clones, 60% to 80% appearing once. The material was unsorted PBMCs, obtained 0.8 years before starting antiretroviral therapy. These receptors originate from a woman aged 40 to 50 with HIV.

V gene TRBV28 combines with J gene TRBJ1-1; no definite D call. The V gene's germline CDR1 is MDHEN and CDR2 SYDVKM. The V end was cut by 1 base, the J end by 4 bases, with 13 bases between. The CDR3 loop spans 15 amino acids. The CDR3 region is CASSLSSIGSTEAFF. The CDR3 DNA sequence: TGTGCCAGCAGTTTATCGTCGATAGGGTCCACTGAAGCTTTCTTT.

The rearrangement joins TRBV25-1 to TRBJ2-7; possible D gene TRBD2, 6 bases. Germline V gene sequence: CDR1 MGHDK, CDR2 SYGVNS. With 8 bases removed from V and 0 bases from J, the gap between germline ends came to 8 bases. The CDR3 runs to 12 residues. This chain's CDR3 is CASRGLSYEQYF. The CDR3 DNA follows: TGTGCCAGCCGGGGACTCTCCTACGAGCAGTACTTC.

The rearrangement uses TRBV18 and TRBJ1-6, with 7 bases aligning to TRBD1. The CDR3 length is 15 residues. In germline, CDR1 is KGHSH, CDR2 LQKENI. J lost 7 bases, V lost 3 bases, and 6 bases had no gene match. The CDR3 spells CASSPRQGLNSPLHF. The CDR3, as DNA: TGTGCCAGCTCACCGCGACAGGGTTTGAATTCACCCCTCCACTTT.

This sequence joins TRBV27 and TRBJ2-2; D possibly uses TRBD1 or TRBD2 (5 bases each). This CDR3 is 15 amino acids long. Germline loops: CDR1 MNHEY, CDR2 SMNVEV (reference sequence). V lost 4 bases to trimming and J lost 5 bases, with 14 bases between them. CDR3 region: CASSWGTVFTGELFF. The DNA for the CDR3 is TGTGCCAGCAGTTGGGGGACGGTCTTTACCGGGGAGCTGTTTTTT.

CDR3 sequence (DNA): TGTGCCAGCAGCTTAGAACGACTAGCGGGAGGGCCGGGATTGTACGAGCAGTACTTC. Its protein is CASSLERLAGGPGLYEQYF. The chain employs TRBV7-2 and TRBJ2-7; 14 positions match TRBD2. This CDR3 spans 19 amino acids. Germline V lookup: CDR1 SGHTA, CDR2 FQGNSA. V shed 1 base, J shed 4 bases, and the junction held 12 bases outside the gene matches.

The DNA of the CDR3 is TGTGCCAGCAAGAGGACTAGCGGGAGTTACGAGCAGTACTTC. It specifies CASKRTSGSYEQYF. The chain uses TRBV2 and TRBJ2-7; 13 bases are a match to TRBD2. The CDR3 runs to 14 residues. The germline gives CDR1 SNHLY, CDR2 FYNNEI. Losses at the gene ends were 7 bases for V and 4 bases for J; bases not matched to a gene: 4.

V usage is TRBV15 and J usage is TRBJ1-2; a weak D match, TRBD1 (5 bases). The germline CDR1 and CDR2 sequences are LNHNV and YYDKDF (reference sequence). Trimming cost V 1 base and J 0 bases, with 18 bases left between them. This CDR3 comprises 18 residues. This chain's CDR3 is CATSRGGTGMLANYGYTF. CDR3 sequence (DNA): TGTGCCACCAGCAGAGGAGGAACAGGAATGCTAGCTAACTATGGCTACACCTTC.

This chain joins TRBV5-1 and TRBJ2-1; TRBD2 agrees at 11 bases. Looked up from germline, CDR1 is SGHRS and CDR2 is YFSETQ. Trimming took 2 bases from V and 6 from J; bases not matched to a gene: 4. The CDR3 runs 15 residues. The CDR3 region is CASSFSGRAFNEQFF. The CDR3 nucleotides read TGCGCCAGCAGCTTTAGCGGGAGGGCCTTCAATGAGCAGTTCTTC.

This clone is large (0.1 to 1%) within its sample. The chain is built from TRBV2 and TRBJ1-5, with D unresolved. This CDR3 contains 14 residues. Germline CDR1 is SNHLY and CDR2 is FYNNEI. V lost 6 bases and J 3 bases, leaving 12 bases between the germline ends. The CDR3 DNA is TGTGCCAGCAGAGACCAGTTGGTCAATCAGCCCCAGCATTTT. Its protein is CASRDQLVNQPQHF.

A few counts support this clone. The chain employs TRBV19 and TRBJ1-5; tentative D call: TRBD1 (6 bases). CDR1 LNHDA and CDR2 SQIVND come from the germline V gene (reference sequence). The V end lost 4 bases, the J end lost 4 bases, and 14 bases lay between the germline ends. The CDR3 covers 15 residues. The CDR3 nucleotides are TGTGCCAGTAGTACCACTAGGACAGCTAATCAGCCCCAGCATTTT. Protein sequence: CASSTTRTANQPQHF.

This clone was observed a few times. The chain has TRBV28 and TRBJ2-2; D unresolved. V lost 2 bases and J lost 7, with 5 bases in between. The germline V gene has CDR1 MDHEN and CDR2 SYDVKM. This CDR3 is 12 amino acids long. The CDR3 loop reads CASSLSVGELFF. DNA of the CDR3: TGTGCCAGCAGTTTAAGCGTCGGGGAGCTGTTTTTT. The variable domain in full, completed from reference TRBV28 and TRBJ2-2, reads DVKVTQSSRYLVKRTGEKVFLECVQDMDHENMFWYRQDPGLGLRLIYFSYDVKMKEKGDIPEGYSVSREKKERFSLILESASTNQTSMYLCASSLSVGELFFGEGSRLTVL.

V gene TRBV5-6 combines with J gene TRBJ2-5; D unclear. The CDR3 contains 14 residues. Germline V gene lookup returns CDR1 SGHDT and CDR2 YYEEEE. The V gene lost 4 bases and the J gene lost 0 bases, with 10 bases spanning the gap. The CDR3 protein is CASSLGRNQETQYF. CDR3 coding DNA: TGTGCCAGCAGCCTCGGACGGAACCAAGAGACCCAGTACTTC.